What follows is one T cell receptor (beta chain) and its context. The target antigen is unknown. The record originates from a study of Ad26.COV2.S vaccination and SARS-CoV-2 variants. Whole-study results and caveats: Those who received the vaccine showed greater spike-specific TCR breadth than those given placebo. It is possible that the TCR breadth and depth analyses underestimated the total T cell responses. Reportedly, spike-specific CD8+ and CD4+ T cell responses achieved substantial breadth once vaccination had taken place. Comparable non-spike TCR breadth was observed in vaccine and placebo recipients.

TCRdb's table, derived via immunoSEQ multiplex PCR, lists solely in-frame clones and lacks some. The sample has roughly 380,000 clones, approximately 90% seen once. The CDR3 totals 14 residues. Trimming shortened V by 5 bases and J by 1 base, and 12 bases separated the two germline ends. Per the germline V gene, CDR1 is SGHRS and CDR2 is YFSETQ. The sample here was peripheral blood, taken after recovery from COVID-19. This sequence joins TRBV5-1 and TRBJ1-1; D is unresolved. This TCR derives from a human donor who had recovered from COVID-19. The CDR3 here is CASRFSPGNTEAFF. In nucleotides, the CDR3 is TGCGCCAGCAGATTCTCTCCGGGGAACACTGAAGCTTTCTTT.